The rows below give T cell receptor beta chains drawn from one sample of a study of cytomegalovirus exposure and HLA in healthy donors. TCRdb's copy holds only in-frame clones and misses some; the assay was immunoSEQ multiplex PCR. The sample yields about 160,000 clones, around 76% seen once. Sequenced input: PBMCs. These receptors were taken from a man in his forties in good health and CMV-seronegative. Each CDR3 is given without its conserved first and last residue. The order of the fields is V gene, CDR3 protein.

>TRBV19
ARGGEAGRGNEQF
>TRBV5-1
ASSITGGQETQY
>TRBV6-1
ASSVERRTGRGINTEAF
>TRBV7-3
ASSSQGDTEAF
>TRBV7-9
ASSLAPDKETQY
>TRBV9
ASSFYRNTEAF
>TRBV11-2
ASSLVRLAGVHEQY
>TRBV7-9
ASSDPGQGHGYT
>TRBV9
ASSADSNSGNTIY
>TRBV30
AWSPPMWGGRLKYGYT
>TRBV27
ASNPTGEATQY
>TRBV10-1
ASAQLETDTQY
>TRBV27
ASSLKASYTEAF
>TRBV2
ASSGLVSTDTQY
>TRBV5-4
ASSKSGTSTDTQY
>TRBV28
ASGPEDRRFYGYT
>TRBV29-1
SVDRGNTIY
>TRBV7-8
ASSLLRYSLVWNEQF
>TRBV5-1
ASSYPRATEAF
>TRBV5-1
ASSFFTNTGELF
>TRBV28
ASSLSGTGNTEAF
>TRBV6-1
ASSYLGRQY
>TRBV5-1
ASSSTSGKGTGELF
>TRBV6-5
ASNPGQGGEQY
>TRBV9
ASSVATVAANEQF
>TRBV6-5
ASWEGSNTEAF
>TRBV9
ASSITDYTEAF
>TRBV6-1
ASSEGGTGGEKLF